Following are 9 T cell receptor beta chains from one sample sequenced in a study of T cell repertoires in cytomegalovirus infection. Each CDR3 protein gets one entry after TCRdb re-called the reads with MiXCR. In the table there are about 740,000 distinct CDR3 sequences, 35% of which are singletons. Source material: PBMCs. The source is a human donor in good health (CMV status not recorded). Some clones in this sample may be carry-over from other donors' samples.

There are many counts of this clonotype. The V and J genes are TRBV5-4 and TRBJ2-3; a possible D gene is TRBD2 (6 bases). Per germline, CDR1 SGHNT and CDR2 YYREEE (reference sequence). This CDR3 has 14 residues. V lost 4 bases and J lost 1, with 10 bases in between. CDR3 nucleotides: TGTGCCAGCAGCCGCAGGGAGGGCACAGATACGCAGTATTTT. Amino acids: CASSRREGTDTQYF.

Ten or more counts support this clonotype. The V and J genes are TRBV28 and TRBJ1-1, with 7 bases identical to TRBD1. Per germline, CDR1 MDHEN and CDR2 SYDVKM. Unmatched junction bases numbered 7, after V lost 7 bases and J lost 5 bases. CDR3 length equals 13 residues. CDR3 residues: CASTVTGQTEAFF. CDR3 coding DNA: TGTGCCAGCACCGTGACAGGGCAAACTGAAGCTTTCTTT.

V and J are TRBV25-1 and TRBJ2-5, with TRBD1 as a possible D gene (5 bases). The CDR3 totals 12 residues. Germline V lookup: CDR1 MGHDK, CDR2 SYGVNS. Trimming shortened V by 2 bases and J by 11 bases, and 12 bases separated the two germline ends. CDR3 nucleotides: TGTGCCAGCAGTGAAGAAGGGCAGGGACAGTACTTC. Its translation is CASSEEGQGQYF.

This clonotype came up a few times. The chain combines TRBV4-1 with TRBJ1-5; D call uncertain. Germline CDR1 MGHRA, CDR2 YSYEKL. V was shortened by 4 bases and J by 9 bases, with 16 bases between the two germline ends. The CDR3 is made up of 14 amino acids. DNA for the CDR3: TGCGCCAGCAGCCCCTGGACGGAATCAGGGCCCCAGCATTTT. Translating it yields CASSPWTESGPQHF.

A remark on this clonotype: Given a much more abundant clone one base away, this may be a read error. This sequence joins TRBV7-9 and TRBJ2-5, with a possible D match to TRBD2 (5 bases). V was shortened by 5 bases and J by 2 bases, with 12 bases between the two germline ends. Germline V CDR1 and CDR2: SEHNR, FQNEAQ (reference sequence). The CDR3 covers 14 residues. CDR3 sequence reads: CASSRGCGQETQYF. For the CDR3, the DNA is TGTGCCAGCAGCCGAGGGTGCGGACAAGAGACCCAGTACTTC.

The chain has TRBV7-6 and TRBJ2-5, with D perhaps TRBD1 (5 bases). Trimming left V 5 bases short and J 4 bases short, with 11 bases between. Germline V gene sequence: CDR1 SGHVS, CDR2 FNYEAQ. The CDR3 consists of 13 residues. The CDR3 DNA is TGTGCCAGCAGCCCATACCAGGGAGAGACCCAGTACTTC. Encoded protein: CASSPYQGETQYF.

This clonotype was seen once. One end of the junction varies from germline; a read error may be responsible. V gene TRBV5-1 combines with J gene TRBJ2-7; D perhaps matches TRBD2 (6 bases). The V gene's germline CDR1 is SGHRS and CDR2 YFSETQ. This CDR3 has 14 residues. The CDR3 DNA is TGCGCCAGCAGCTTGCGCCCTAGCGAGCAGTTTGGTGGCTTC. Its translation is CASSLRPSEQFGGF.

This clonotype was observed a single time. The chain recombines TRBV20-1 with TRBJ2-1, with a possible D match to TRBD2 (6 bases). This CDR3 has 15 amino acids. The germline V and J ends were trimmed by 3 bases and 3 bases, with 15 bases remaining between them. Germline CDR1 DFQATT, CDR2 SNEGSKA (reference sequence). The CDR3 region is CSASKLAGGYNEQFF. The CDR3 DNA reads TGCAGTGCTAGCAAACTAGCCGGAGGCTACAATGAGCAGTTCTTC.

The genes are TRBV28 and TRBJ2-1, with 7 bases fitting TRBD1. V shed 7 bases and J 4 bases; nucleotides not matched to a gene: 7. CDR3 size: 14 residues. In germline, CDR1 is MDHEN, CDR2 SYDVKM. The CDR3: CASTGTDVYNEQFF. CDR3 in DNA: TGTGCCAGCACCGGGACAGATGTATACAATGAGCAGTTCTTC.